This T cell receptor (beta chain) was identified during a study of early stage breast cancer tumors. Study at large: Most invasive tumors, about 80% of the 16, were ER+/PR+/HER2-.

CDR3 length: 14 amino acids. CDR1 is SSHAT and CDR2 is FNYEAQ in the germline V gene (reference sequence). Study-wide findings and caveats: Most shared enriched TCRB sequences were commonly generated ones. Tumors had roughly 2.3-fold higher T cell density and higher clonality than adjacent normal breast tissue.

Remarks on this clone: As yet, its antigen is unknown. A read error may account for a junction end that differs from germline.

Each sample had two DNA replicates, roughly 0.5 ug blood or around 1.5 ug tissue. TCRdb's copy holds only in-frame clones and misses some; the assay was immunoSEQ multiplex PCR. The sample consists of fewer than 50,000 clones, around 70% of them appearing once. The source is a person aged 50-59 years with breast cancer. The rearrangement joins TRBV7-7 to TRBJ2-1, with 10 bases lining up with TRBD2. The sample was blood. CDR3 sequence: CASSPASGSNEQFF. The DNA of the CDR3 is TGTGCTAGCAGCCCGGCTAGCGGGAGCAATGAGCAGTTCTTC. The full variable domain, its missing parts supplied by reference TRBV7-7 and TRBJ2-1, is GAGVSQSPRYKVTKRGQDVTLRCDPISSHATLYWYQQALGQGPEFLTYFNYEAQPDKSGLPSDRFSAERPEGSISTLTIQRTEQRDSAMYRCASSPASGSNEQFFGPGTRLTVL.